Below are 18 T cell receptor beta chains sequenced from a single sample in a study of blood T cell repertoires in COVID-19. Libraries were prepared by immunoSEQ multiplex PCR; TCRdb keeps only in-frame clonotypes and omits some of them. The profile covers about 140,000 clones, with over 80% appearing a single time and about 10% taken by the ten largest. The sample was peripheral blood. The receptors originated from a man aged 60 to 69 with active or convalescent COVID-19.

This chain links TRBV4-1 with TRBJ1-2; TRBD1 matches 8 bases. Germline trimming cut 4 bases from V and 3 bases from J; bases unmatched to any gene: 10. CDR1 is MGHRA, CDR2 YSYEKL, per germline. The length of the CDR3 is 16 residues. The DNA of the CDR3 is TGCGCCAGCAGCCGAGGGACAGGATGGCGGGACTATGGCTACACCTTC. Amino acid sequence: CASSRGTGWRDYGYTF.

This clone was recorded only once. The chain has TRBV28 and TRBJ2-3; TRBD2 aligns across 9 bases. Germline assignment: CDR1 MDHEN and CDR2 SYDVKM. CDR3 size: 18 residues. The junction had 12 bases not matched to a gene; V was cut back by 5 bases and J by 0 bases. CDR3 sequence (DNA): TGTGCCAGCAGTATAAGCGGGAGGCGAACTAACAGCACAGATACGCAGTATTTT. Translating gives CASSISGRRTNSTDTQYF. Together with reference TRBV28 and TRBJ2-3, the CDR3 gives the full variable domain: DVKVTQSSRYLVKRTGEKVFLECVQDMDHENMFWYRQDPGLGLRLIYFSYDVKMKEKGDIPEGYSVSREKKERFSLILESASTNQTSMYLCASSISGRRTNSTDTQYFGPGTRLTVL.

The chain combines TRBV7-2 with TRBJ2-3, with TRBD2 matching over 13 bases. There are 17 residues in the CDR3. Per germline, CDR1 SGHTA and CDR2 FQGNSA. J gave up 2 bases and V 5 bases, and 7 bases lay outside the gene matches. The CDR3 reads CASSPWTSGSPTDTQYF. DNA for the CDR3: TGTGCCAGCAGCCCGTGGACTAGCGGGAGCCCCACAGATACGCAGTATTTT.

A single count supports this clone. The chain carries TRBV5-4 and TRBJ2-1, with 7 positions matching TRBD1. The V gene's germline CDR1 is SGHNT and CDR2 YYREEE (reference sequence). After removal of 3 bases from V and 13 bases from J, the junction contained 13 bases not matched to a gene. This CDR3 is built from 14 residues. Written as DNA, the CDR3 is TGTGCCAGCAGCTCAAACAGGGGCCGACACCTCCAGTTCTTC. It translates to CASSSNRGRHLQFF.

V and J are TRBV7-8 and TRBJ2-5; 8 bases agree with TRBD2. V dropped 5 bases and J dropped 5; count of bases not matched to a gene: 7. The CDR3 is 14 residues long. CDR1 is SGHVS, CDR2 FQNEAQ, per germline. The CDR3 reads CASSGREGWETQYF. CDR3 nucleotides: TGTGCCAGCAGCGGCCGGGAGGGGTGGGAGACCCAGTACTTC.

This clone was detected a few times. The gene calls are TRBV7-2 and TRBJ1-2, with 7 bases matching TRBD1. CDR3 size: 15 residues. The germline CDR1 and CDR2 sequences are SGHTA and FQGNSA. The junction had 9 bases not matched to a gene; V was cut back by 4 bases and J by 4 bases. CDR3 in amino acids: CASSSQGPMGYGYTF. In DNA, the CDR3 is TGTGCCAGCAGCTCACAGGGGCCCATGGGCTATGGCTACACCTTC.

The gene calls are TRBV6-5 and TRBJ2-7; 14 bases align to TRBD2. Germline CDR1 is MNHEY and CDR2 is SVGAGI. This CDR3 spans 15 amino acids. The V segment lost 7 bases and the J segment 7 bases; nucleotides outside the gene matches: 9. The CDR3 bases are TGTGCCAGCACCGCGGGACTAGCGGGAGCTGGTGAGCAGTACTTC. It specifies CASTAGLAGAGEQYF.

The chain employs TRBV7-8 and TRBJ1-1, with TRBD1 matching 7 bases. With V trimmed by 5 bases and J by 1 base, 4 bases remained unmatched. The length of the CDR3 is 14 residues. Germline CDR1 is SGHVS and CDR2 is FQNEAQ. CDR3 DNA: TGTGCCAGCAGCCATGGGACAGCGAACACTGAAGCTTTCTTT. This codes for CASSHGTANTEAFF.

The rearrangement uses TRBV15 and TRBJ1-2; 8 bases match TRBD1. Germline trimming cut 3 bases from V and 9 bases from J; bases unmatched to any gene: 9. Germline V CDR1 and CDR2: LNHNV, YYDKDF (reference sequence). The CDR3 has 14 amino acids. The CDR3 DNA is TGTGCCACCAGCAGGACAGGGGCCAGTCCAAGCTACACCTTC. Encoded protein: CATSRTGASPSYTF. The entire variable domain, with the rest obtained from reference TRBV15 and TRBJ1-2, is as follows: DAMVIQNPRYQVTQFGKPVTLSCSQTLNHNVMYWYQQKSSQAPKLLFHYYDKDFNNEADTPDNFQSRRPNTSFCFLDIRSPGLGDTAMYLCATSRTGASPSYTFGSGTRLTVV.

For the CDR3, the DNA is TGTGCCAGCAGCCCCTCGTCTTTCGCGGATACGCAGTATTTT. The encoded protein is CASSPSSFADTQYF. The chain recombines TRBV5-5 with TRBJ2-3; D remains ambiguous. The CDR3 sequence is 14 residues long. V was clipped by 4 bases and J by 6 bases, with 15 bases between them. Germline CDR1 reads SGHKS; CDR2 reads YYEKEE (reference sequence).

The chain links TRBV6-5 to TRBJ1-5; 7 nucleotides line up with TRBD1. The CDR3 runs to 13 residues. Germline trimming cut 11 bases from V and 2 bases from J; bases unmatched to any gene: 6. Germline V CDR1 and CDR2: MNHEY, SVGAGI. The CDR3 DNA reads TGTGCCTCCGGGACAGTCGGCAATCAGCCCCAGCATTTT. This codes for CASGTVGNQPQHF.

The chain combines TRBV7-2 with TRBJ2-5; TRBD1 aligns across 7 bases. The CDR3 loop spans 15 amino acids. Germline CDR1 SGHTA, CDR2 FQGNSA. V shed 4 bases and J 1 base; nucleotides not matched to a gene: 6. CDR3 protein: CASSSTYRGQETQYF. Written as DNA, the CDR3 is TGTGCCAGCAGCTCCACATACAGGGGCCAAGAGACCCAGTACTTC.

This chain links TRBV2 with TRBJ2-7; 8 nucleotides align to TRBD1. The CDR3 has 15 residues. Germline CDR1 reads SNHLY; CDR2 reads FYNNEI. With V trimmed by 5 bases and J by 3 bases, 9 bases remained unmatched. The CDR3 coding sequence is TGTGCCAGCAGTCCGGACAGGGATCCTAGCTACGAGCAGTACTTC. Protein product: CASSPDRDPSYEQYF.

The genes are TRBV27 and TRBJ2-2; 12 nucleotides agree with TRBD2. The CDR3 has 17 residues. Germline V gene lookup returns CDR1 MNHEY and CDR2 SMNVEV (reference sequence). The V segment lost 6 bases and the J segment 1 base; nucleotides outside the gene matches: 6. CDR3 nucleotide sequence: TGTGCCAGCAGCCCACTAGCGGGAGGCGGGAACACCGGGGAGCTGTTTTTT. This codes for CASSPLAGGGNTGELFF.

This sequence joins TRBV10-3 and TRBJ2-4; tentatively, D is TRBD2 (5 bases). The V end lost 3 bases, the J end lost 6 bases, and 12 bases lay between the germline ends. The germline V gene has CDR1 ENHRY and CDR2 SYGVKD. This CDR3 has 14 amino acids. The CDR3 region has the DNA TGTGCCATCAGTGACGTAGGACTCCTAAACATTCAGTACTTC. Translated, it gives CAISDVGLLNIQYF.

This clone was picked up a small number of times. The chain combines TRBV29-1 with TRBJ1-2; TRBD1 matches at 10 bases. This CDR3 spans 14 amino acids. Germline V CDR1 and CDR2: SQVTM, ANQGSEA. Unmatched junction bases numbered 9, after V lost 4 bases and J lost 7 bases. As DNA, the CDR3 is TGCAGCGTTGTAGACGACAGGGGGCTGGGTGGCTACACCTTC. This sequence encodes CSVVDDRGLGGYTF.

J is TRBJ2-3 and V is TRBV6-5; 9 bases map to TRBD2. The CDR3 extends over 15 amino acids. V shed 2 bases and J 6 bases; nucleotides not matched to a gene: 6. Germline V gives CDR1 MNHEY, CDR2 SVGAGI. In nucleotides, the CDR3 is TGTGCCAGCAGTTACGAGGGGCGGGAGGGTGATACGCAGTATTTT. The encoded protein is CASSYEGREGDTQYF.

V is TRBV28 and J is TRBJ1-4; no clear D. The CDR3 runs 13 residues. The germline V and J ends were trimmed by 5 bases and 5 bases, with 9 bases remaining between them. Germline V gene data show CDR1 as MDHEN and CDR2 as SYDVKM. CDR3 region: CASSEGRNEKLFF. The CDR3, as DNA: TGTGCCAGCAGTGAGGGCAGGAATGAAAAACTGTTTTTT.